This is a list of T cell receptor beta chains from one sample in a study of cytomegalovirus exposure and HLA in healthy donors. TCRdb keeps only in-frame clones here, not all; method: immunoSEQ multiplex PCR. The sample lists fewer than 250,000 clones, approximately 79% seen once, with 1.5% to 2% in the top ten. The sample was PBMCs. The receptors here all came from a young man in good health and CMV-seronegative. Both conserved end residues are part of each CDR3. The D gene is left open where the match is weak. Only part of the rows carry a size: once, few, many, or a class if the clone is expanded.

j_call,clone_size,d_call,v_call,cdr3_aa,cdr3_nt
TRBJ2-2,.,.,TRBV7-7,CASSLATSTGELFF,TGTGCTAGCAGCTTAGCTACAAGCACCGGGGAGCTGTTTTTT
TRBJ2-5,.,TRBD1,TRBV12-5,CASGPGTAYQETQYF,TGTGCTAGTGGGCCCGGGACAGCATACCAAGAGACCCAGTACTTC
TRBJ1-1,.,.,TRBV7-9,CASSLGRGAGEAFF,TGTGCCAGCAGCTTAGGGAGAGGGGCGGGGGAAGCTTTCTTT
TRBJ2-3,.,TRBD2,TRBV7-6,CASSQSGRSTDTQYF,TGTGCCAGCAGCCAAAGCGGGAGGTCGACAGATACGCAGTATTTT
TRBJ2-7,.,.,TRBV7-9,CASSLSGDEQYF,TGTGCCAGCAGCCTCTCGGGAGACGAGCAGTACTTC
TRBJ2-7,few,.,TRBV7-6,CASSQDISYEQYF,TGTGCCAGCAGCCAAGACATCTCCTACGAGCAGTACTTC
TRBJ1-4,.,.,TRBV6-5,CASSYSSTNEKLFF,TGTGCCAGCAGTTACTCCTCAACTAATGAAAAACTGTTTTTT
TRBJ2-1,.,.,TRBV27,CASSSFVTTRNEQFF,TGTGCCAGCAGTTCATTCGTAACGACTAGGAATGAGCAGTTCTTC
TRBJ2-4,.,.,TRBV7-8,CASSLGPRQTLAKNIQYF,TGTGCCAGCAGCTTAGGACCTAGACAGACCTTAGCCAAAAACATTCAGTACTTC
TRBJ2-7,.,TRBD1,TRBV7-8,CASSFPGQTSYEQYF,TGTGCCAGCAGCTTTCCGGGACAGACCTCCTACGAGCAGTACTTC
TRBJ2-2,.,.,TRBV30,CAWSVGGGPPGELFF,TGTGCCTGGAGTGTTGGGGGGGGGCCGCCCGGGGAGCTGTTTTTT
TRBJ2-3,.,TRBD2,TRBV5-6,CASSSYVSGRALDTQYF,TGTGCCAGCAGCTCCTACGTTAGCGGGAGGGCCTTGGATACGCAGTATTTT
TRBJ1-2,once,.,TRBV14,CASSQGYGDYGYTF,TGTGCCAGCAGCCAAGGGTACGGTGACTATGGCTACACCTTC
TRBJ2-6,once,TRBD1,TRBV28,CALGDRVSGANVLTF,TGTGCCCTCGGGGACAGGGTCTCTGGGGCCAACGTCCTGACTTTC
TRBJ2-3,few,TRBD2,TRBV2,CASRSGSEDTQYF,TGTGCCAGTCGGAGCGGGAGTGAAGATACGCAGTATTTT
TRBJ2-3,.,TRBD1,TRBV12-5,CASGRGGGNTDTQYF,TGTGCTAGTGGTCGAGGGGGCGGTAACACAGATACGCAGTATTTT
TRBJ2-7,.,.,TRBV4-1,CASSQRHRTPNYEQYF,TGCGCCAGCAGCCAGCGTCACAGGACCCCAAATTACGAGCAGTACTTC
TRBJ2-4,once,TRBD1,TRBV6-5,CASSPGTGGGGSWYF,TGTGCCAGCAGCCCCGGGACAGGGGGCGGCGGGAGTTGGTACTTC
TRBJ1-1,.,TRBD1,TRBV7-9,CASSPSGQGNTEAFF,TGTGCCAGCAGCCCTAGCGGACAGGGGAACACTGAAGCTTTCTTT
TRBJ2-7,.,.,TRBV7-2,CASSLAPGELNEQYF,TGTGCCAGCAGCTTAGCGCCAGGGGAGCTAAACGAGCAGTACTTC
TRBJ2-7,.,.,TRBV6-6,CASSQYYEQYF,TGTGCCAGCAGCCAATACTACGAGCAGTACTTC
TRBJ1-5,.,.,TRBV6-5,CASSYGAGDQPQHF,TGTGCCAGCAGTTACGGGGCAGGGGATCAGCCCCAGCATTTT
TRBJ1-5,.,.,TRBV7-2,CASSSDSSNQPQHF,TGTGCCAGCAGCTCCGACAGTAGCAATCAGCCCCAGCATTTT
TRBJ2-1,.,.,TRBV4-2,CASSQEGSGEQFF,TGTGCCAGCAGCCAAGAAGGGAGTGGTGAGCAGTTCTTC
TRBJ2-7,.,TRBD2,TRBV18,CASSQGPGGGVYEQYF,TGTGCCAGCTCCCAAGGGCCTGGTGGGGGGGTATACGAGCAGTACTTC
TRBJ2-1,.,.,TRBV7-8,CASSSVGTGSSYNEQFF,TGTGCCAGCAGCTCGGTCGGGACTGGTAGCTCCTACAATGAGCAGTTCTTC
TRBJ1-4,.,TRBD1,TRBV9,CASSVGQKNEKLFF,TGTGCCAGCAGCGTGGGACAGAAGAATGAAAAACTGTTTTTT
TRBJ1-5,few,TRBD1,TRBV7-2,CASSLNTGGDEPQHF,TGTGCCAGCAGCTTAAATACAGGGGGGGATGAGCCCCAGCATTTT
TRBJ1-5,.,TRBD1,TRBV6-6,CASSPGTALSNQPQHF,TGTGCCAGCAGTCCAGGGACAGCATTAAGCAATCAGCCCCAGCATTTT
TRBJ2-1,.,TRBD2,TRBV6-1,CATPGLADYNEQFF,TGTGCCACTCCGGGACTAGCGGACTACAATGAGCAGTTCTTC
TRBJ1-5,.,.,TRBV27,CASSFAGGSNQPQHF,TGTGCCAGCAGTTTTGCGGGGGGGAGCAATCAGCCCCAGCATTTT
TRBJ2-3,.,.,TRBV4-3,CASSQDERQRFTDTQYF,TGCGCCAGCAGCCAAGACGAAAGGCAGCGTTTCACAGATACGCAGTATTTT
TRBJ2-7,.,.,TRBV28,CASSLKDFSYEQYF,TGTGCCAGCAGTTTAAAGGACTTCTCCTACGAGCAGTACTTC
TRBJ1-2,.,TRBD1,TRBV11-2,CASMPYRGRGYTF,TGTGCCAGCATGCCGTACAGGGGGCGCGGCTACACCTTC
TRBJ2-5,.,.,TRBV25-1,CASSEGMPPETQYF,TGTGCCAGCAGTGAGGGCATGCCGCCGGAGACCCAGTACTTC
TRBJ2-2,.,.,TRBV19,CASFGTKLSTGELFF,TGTGCCAGTTTCGGGACAAAACTTAGCACCGGGGAGCTGTTTTTT
TRBJ1-5,.,.,TRBV7-9,CASSLVQGGSNQPQHF,TGTGCCAGCAGCTTAGTGCAGGGTGGTAGCAATCAGCCCCAGCATTTT
TRBJ2-3,.,TRBD2,TRBV5-1,CASSFPTSGYPDTQYF,TGCGCCAGCAGCTTCCCGACTAGCGGGTATCCAGATACGCAGTATTTT
TRBJ2-5,.,TRBD1,TRBV11-2,CASSMTGIGETQYF,TGTGCCAGCAGCATGACAGGGATAGGGGAGACCCAGTACTTC
TRBJ2-7,.,.,TRBV9,CASSVALSTGWPFYEQYF,TGTGCCAGCAGCGTAGCCCTCTCCACAGGGTGGCCCTTCTACGAGCAGTACTTC
TRBJ1-4,.,.,TRBV7-6,CASSFEPWGEKLFF,TGTGCCAGCAGCTTTGAGCCCTGGGGCGAAAAACTGTTTTTT
TRBJ2-7,.,TRBD1,TRBV7-9,CASSFPGQGSYEQYF,TGTGCCAGCAGCTTTCCGGGACAGGGGTCCTACGAGCAGTACTTC
TRBJ1-2,.,TRBD1,TRBV11-2,CASSLGQGLSGYTF,TGTGCCAGCAGCTTGGGACAGGGGTTGTCTGGCTACACCTTC
TRBJ2-3,.,TRBD2,TRBV14,CASSQGRGGLAGGRHTQYF,TGTGCCAGCAGCCAAGGGCGTGGAGGACTAGCGGGAGGGCGGCATACGCAGTATTTT
TRBJ2-1,.,TRBD2,TRBV14,CASSPPGLAGDEQFF,TGTGCCAGCAGCCCCCCGGGACTAGCCGGGGATGAGCAGTTCTTC